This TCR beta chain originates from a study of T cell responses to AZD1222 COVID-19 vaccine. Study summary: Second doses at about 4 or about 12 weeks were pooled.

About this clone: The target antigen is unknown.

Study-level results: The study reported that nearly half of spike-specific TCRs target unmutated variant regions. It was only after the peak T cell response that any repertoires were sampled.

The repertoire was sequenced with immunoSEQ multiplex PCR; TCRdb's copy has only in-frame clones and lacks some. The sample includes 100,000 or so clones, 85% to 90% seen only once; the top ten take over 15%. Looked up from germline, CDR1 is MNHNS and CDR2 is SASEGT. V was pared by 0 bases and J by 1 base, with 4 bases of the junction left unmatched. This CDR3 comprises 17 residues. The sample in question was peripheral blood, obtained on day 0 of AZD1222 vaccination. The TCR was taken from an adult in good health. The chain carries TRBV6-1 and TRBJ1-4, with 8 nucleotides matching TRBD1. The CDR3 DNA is TGTGCCAGCAGTGAAGCACAAGGGACAGGAACTAATGAAAAACTGTTTTTT. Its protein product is CASSEAQGTGTNEKLFF.